A selection of T cell receptor beta chains follows, all from one sample in a study of T cell responses to AZD1222 COVID-19 vaccine. The table came from immunoSEQ multiplex PCR; TCRdb's copy has only in-frame clones and leaves some out. The sample includes approximately 92,000 clones, more than 75% of them seen just once. The sequenced sample was peripheral blood, obtained on day 0 of AZD1222 vaccination. The source of these receptors is an adult in good health. Each CDR3 is given with its conserved first and last residue. Fields, in order: clone size, V gene, J gene, D gene, CDR3 protein, CDR3 DNA. D genes are given only for firm matches. A clone size is listed for some rows: how often the clone was seen (once, few, many), or a class if it is expanded.

clone size: -
V gene: TRBV11-2
J gene: TRBJ1-2
D gene: TRBD1
CDR3 protein: CASSLVTGGSYTF
CDR3 DNA: TGTGCCAGCAGCTTAGTAACAGGGGGGAGCTACACCTTC

clone size: once
V gene: TRBV7-8
J gene: TRBJ2-7
D gene: TRBD1
CDR3 protein: CASSTRTGASYEQYF
CDR3 DNA: TGTGCCAGCAGCACCAGGACAGGGGCCTCTTACGAGCAGTACTTC

clone size: once
V gene: TRBV9
J gene: TRBJ1-5
D gene: -
CDR3 protein: CASSVNSGSRGNQPQHF
CDR3 DNA: TGTGCCAGCAGCGTTAATTCAGGGTCAAGAGGCAATCAGCCCCAGCATTTT

clone size: -
V gene: TRBV14
J gene: TRBJ1-1
D gene: -
CDR3 protein: CASSRDLEGTEAFF
CDR3 DNA: TGTGCCAGCAGCCGAGATTTAGAGGGTACTGAAGCTTTCTTT

clone size: -
V gene: TRBV7-8
J gene: TRBJ1-3
D gene: -
CDR3 protein: CASSSWGFDGNTIYF
CDR3 DNA: TGTGCCAGCAGCTCCTGGGGATTCGATGGAAACACCATATATTTT

clone size: once
V gene: TRBV29-1
J gene: TRBJ1-1
D gene: -
CDR3 protein: CSVEALGSNTEAFF
CDR3 DNA: TGCAGCGTTGAAGCTTTGGGGTCGAACACTGAAGCTTTCTTT

clone size: -
V gene: TRBV6-5
J gene: TRBJ1-3
D gene: -
CDR3 protein: CASSPGSSGNTIYF
CDR3 DNA: TGTGCCAGCAGCCCCGGATCCTCTGGAAACACCATATATTTT

clone size: -
V gene: TRBV7-9
J gene: TRBJ1-1
D gene: TRBD1
CDR3 protein: CASLMAGGTLNTEAFF
CDR3 DNA: TGTGCCAGCCTGATGGCAGGGGGGACTTTGAACACTGAAGCTTTCTTT

clone size: -
V gene: TRBV7-8
J gene: TRBJ2-7
D gene: TRBD1
CDR3 protein: CASSLPGQGKYEQYF
CDR3 DNA: TGTGCCAGCAGCCTCCCGGGACAGGGGAAATACGAGCAGTACTTC

clone size: -
V gene: TRBV7-6
J gene: TRBJ1-1
D gene: TRBD1
CDR3 protein: CASSPRQGQNTEAFF
CDR3 DNA: TGTGCCAGCAGCCCAAGACAGGGACAGAACACTGAAGCTTTCTTT

clone size: -
V gene: TRBV19
J gene: TRBJ1-2
D gene: -
CDR3 protein: CASSLTTGGYTF
CDR3 DNA: TGTGCCAGTAGTCTGACAACGGGCGGCTACACCTTC

clone size: once
V gene: TRBV4-2
J gene: TRBJ2-7
D gene: TRBD1
CDR3 protein: CASSQVEGASSYEQYF
CDR3 DNA: TGTGCCAGCAGCCAAGTCGAGGGGGCGAGCTCCTACGAGCAGTACTTC

clone size: few
V gene: TRBV6-5
J gene: TRBJ1-5
D gene: TRBD1
CDR3 protein: CASSSTGGAEQPQHF
CDR3 DNA: TGTGCCAGCAGTTCTACAGGGGGCGCGGAGCAGCCCCAGCATTTT

clone size: -
V gene: TRBV28
J gene: TRBJ1-3
D gene: -
CDR3 protein: CASSFGGSSLNTIYF
CDR3 DNA: TGTGCCAGCAGTTTCGGGGGTTCGAGTCTAAACACCATATATTTT

clone size: -
V gene: TRBV5-6
J gene: TRBJ1-2
D gene: -
CDR3 protein: CASSLAGAGSFGYTF
CDR3 DNA: TGTGCCAGCAGCTTGGCGGGGGCTGGATCATTTGGCTACACCTTC